The rows below give T cell receptor beta chains drawn from one sample of a study of T-cell reconstitution after alpha-beta-depleted transplantation in children. TCRdb re-called the PCR reads through MiXCR, storing one row per CDR3 protein. Of approximately 80,000 distinct CDR3 sequences in the sample, 13% to 15% are singletons; the top ten hold 27%. The material was PBMCs, mostly from graft donor cells, obtained 180 days after TCRalphabeta/CD19-depleted stem cell transplant. The receptors shown here come from a male patient aged 2-15 years who had a stem cell transplant for acute lymphoblastic leukemia, so the T cells may come from the graft donor. Each CDR3 is given with its conserved first and last residue. A D gene is named only where the DNA matches it firmly. The size entry is marked missing in some rows and otherwise reads once, few, many or a size class.

TRBV20-1,-,few,14,TRBJ1-1,CSAVWKVANTEAFF,TGCAGTGCTGTCTGGAAGGTGGCGAACACTGAAGCTTTCTTT
TRBV7-9,-,-,11,TRBJ2-3,CASSPQDTQYF,TGTGCCAGCAGTCCCCAAGATACGCAGTATTTT
TRBV15,-,few,14,TRBJ2-7,CATSRAKWGYEQYF,TGTGCCACCAGCAGAGCAAAGTGGGGCTACGAGCAGTACTTC
TRBV20-1,-,-,13,TRBJ2-5,CSASGGGRETQYF,TGCAGTGCTAGTGGTGGGGGACGCGAGACCCAGTACTTC
TRBV11-2,TRBD2,-,18,TRBJ2-1,CASSLGLAGLSSYNEQFF,TGTGCCAGCAGCTTAGGACTAGCGGGCCTTAGCTCCTACAATGAGCAGTTCTTC
TRBV4-3,-,few,13,TRBJ2-7,CASSQDKGWEQYF,TGCGCCAGCAGCCAAGATAAGGGATGGGAGCAGTACTTC
TRBV7-6,TRBD2,many,15,TRBJ2-7,CASSPEREHSYEQYF,TGTGCCAGCAGCCCCGAGCGGGAGCATTCCTACGAGCAGTACTTC
TRBV5-6,TRBD1,medium-sized,16,TRBJ2-4,CASSKGQGVGKNIQYF,TGTGCCAGCAGCAAGGGACAGGGGGTGGGCAAAAACATTCAGTACTTC
TRBV12-3/TRBV12-4,-,-,15,TRBJ1-5,CASSPNRPSNQPQHF,TGTGCCAGCAGTCCAAACAGGCCTAGCAATCAGCCCCAGCATTTT
TRBV28,-,-,13,TRBJ2-7,CASRVHQGDEQYF,TGTGCCAGCAGAGTCCACCAGGGAGACGAGCAGTACTTC
TRBV4-2,-,many,14,TRBJ2-3,CASSQAGDTDTQYF,TGTGCCAGCAGCCAAGCGGGGGACACAGATACGCAGTATTTT
TRBV6-5,-,-,16,TRBJ1-4,CASSYSVLDLKGKLFF,TGTGCCAGCAGTTACTCCGTTCTGGACCTAAAAGGAAAACTGTTTTTT
TRBV9,TRBD1,-,18,TRBJ2-4,CASSPGQGLGIAKNIQYF,TGTGCCAGCAGCCCCGGACAGGGCCTGGGGATAGCCAAAAACATTCAGTACTTC
TRBV5-1,-,few,15,TRBJ2-7,CASSLDGRSLYEQYF,TGCGCCAGCAGCTTGGACGGCCGCTCCTTGTACGAGCAGTACTTC
TRBV11-2,TRBD1,-,19,TRBJ1-5,CASSLRGQALSLINQPQHF,TGTGCCAGCAGCCTAAGGGGGCAGGCCCTTTCCCTCATCAATCAGCCCCAGCATTTT
TRBV11-1,TRBD2,few,17,TRBJ2-1,CASSFGLAGGLYNEQFF,TGTGCCAGCAGCTTCGGACTAGCGGGAGGACTCTACAATGAGCAGTTCTTC
TRBV20-1,-,-,15,TRBJ2-7,CSARDPRTTVPEQYF,TGCAGTGCTAGAGATCCTAGGACAACCGTTCCCGAGCAGTACTTC
TRBV15,-,-,15,TRBJ2-7,CATSPRGRASYEQYF,TGTGCCACCAGCCCCCGGGGCAGGGCCTCCTACGAGCAGTACTTC
TRBV2,TRBD2,-,13,TRBJ2-1,CARGLAGKYEQFF,TGTGCCAGAGGACTAGCGGGGAAGTATGAGCAGTTCTTC
TRBV27,-,few,14,TRBJ2-3,CATKRFPNWDTQYF,TGTGCCACCAAGCGTTTCCCTAATTGGGATACGCAGTATTTT
TRBV20-1,-,few,13,TRBJ1-5,CSASGAFNQPQHF,TGCAGTGCTTCAGGGGCTTTTAATCAGCCCCAGCATTTT
TRBV20-1,-,-,13,TRBJ2-2,CSAVKPNTGELFF,TGCAGTGCGGTCAAACCGAACACCGGGGAGCTGTTTTTT
TRBV7-6,-,-,12,TRBJ1-1,CASSPRQDQAFF,TGTGCCAGCAGCCCCCGGCAGGATCAAGCTTTCTTT
TRBV5-4,-,many,13,TRBJ2-4,CASSLGRKNIQYF,TGTGCCAGCAGCCTCGGACGCAAAAACATTCAGTACTTC
TRBV25-1,-,-,16,TRBJ2-6,CASSEWAGGRYSVLTF,TGTGCCAGCAGTGAATGGGCCGGGGGGCGATACAGCGTCCTGACTTTC
TRBV5-1,-,few,13,TRBJ1-1,CASSRDTNTEAFF,TGCGCCAGCAGCCGGGACACCAACACTGAAGCTTTCTTT
TRBV6-1,TRBD1,-,15,TRBJ1-2,CASREHGQGARGYTF,TGTGCCAGCAGGGAACACGGACAGGGGGCGAGGGGCTACACCTTC
TRBV5-1,-,many,13,TRBJ2-5,CASSLSVRETQYF,TGCGCCAGCAGCTTGAGCGTGAGGGAGACCCAGTACTTC
TRBV12-3/TRBV12-4,-,-,11,TRBJ2-5,CASRGEETQYF,TGTGCCAGCAGGGGGGAAGAGACCCAGTACTTC
TRBV2,-,-,15,TRBJ1-1,CASSVDPTGNTEAFF,TGTGCCAGCAGTGTGGACCCGACAGGGAACACTGAAGCTTTCTTT
TRBV6-5,TRBD2,-,19,TRBJ2-3,CASSYSKVSSGGAADTQYF,TGTGCCAGCAGTTACTCGAAGGTTTCTAGCGGGGGGGCAGCAGATACGCAGTATTTT
TRBV10-1,TRBD1,few,17,TRBJ2-3,CASSEGSQGPNTDTQYF,TGCGCCAGCAGTGAAGGGTCACAGGGGCCTAACACAGATACGCAGTATTTT
TRBV28,-,few,14,TRBJ2-7,CASKVYSSARKQYF,TGTGCCAGCAAAGTATATTCGTCGGCGCGCAAGCAGTACTTC
TRBV12-3/TRBV12-4,-,-,16,TRBJ2-3,CACKETGLLSTDTQYF,TGTGCCTGCAAAGAGACGGGGCTTCTAAGCACAGATACGCAGTATTTT
TRBV7-2,-,few,15,TRBJ2-3,CASSIGGKQVDTQYF,TGTGCCAGCAGCATAGGAGGGAAGCAGGTAGATACGCAGTATTTT
TRBV20-1,TRBD2,-,15,TRBJ2-1,CSARGGRVLMNEQFF,TGCAGTGCTAGAGGCGGGAGGGTTTTAATGAATGAGCAGTTCTTC
TRBV5-1,-,-,14,TRBJ2-5,CASSFPGAAETQYF,TGCGCCAGCAGCTTCCCAGGGGCAGCAGAGACCCAGTACTTC
TRBV2,TRBD2,-,19,TRBJ2-1,CASSEIGLADIISYNEQFF,TGTGCCAGCAGTGAAATCGGGCTAGCGGATATCATCTCCTACAATGAGCAGTTCTTC
TRBV5-1,-,-,17,TRBJ2-3,CASSPPGWPLRTDTQYF,TGCGCCAGCAGCCCCCCCGGTTGGCCTCTTCGCACAGATACGCAGTATTTT
TRBV9,-,few,15,TRBJ2-5,CASSFNSYPQETQYF,TGTGCCAGCAGCTTTAACTCCTACCCACAAGAGACCCAGTACTTC
TRBV5-1,-,many,13,TRBJ2-7,CASSSTVLGEQYF,TGCGCCAGCAGCTCGACAGTGCTTGGGGAGCAGTACTTC
TRBV5-1,TRBD1,few,13,TRBJ2-7,CASSYRDSYEQYF,TGCGCCAGCAGTTACCGGGACAGCTACGAGCAGTACTTC
TRBV19,-,-,14,TRBJ1-1,CASSIWVGNTEAFF,TGTGCCAGTAGTATATGGGTCGGTAACACTGAAGCTTTCTTT
TRBV20-1,TRBD2,-,14,TRBJ2-1,CSVWTSGKMGEQFF,TGCAGTGTGTGGACTAGCGGGAAAATGGGGGAGCAGTTCTTC
TRBV7-3,-,-,12,TRBJ2-3,CASSRDRDTQYF,TGTGCCAGCAGCAGGGACCGAGATACGCAGTATTTT
TRBV5-5,-,few,15,TRBJ2-7,CASRFGDVNSYEQYF,TGTGCCAGCCGCTTCGGGGACGTAAACTCTTACGAGCAGTACTTC
TRBV5-1,-,few,15,TRBJ1-2,CASSSGPKTVYGYTF,TGCGCCAGCAGCTCTGGGCCTAAGACAGTCTATGGCTACACCTTC
TRBV20-1,-,many,13,TRBJ2-7,CSARDNVNYEQYF,TGCAGTGCTAGAGATAATGTGAACTACGAGCAGTACTTC
TRBV10-3,-,-,19,TRBJ2-3,CAISADIYLPESVTDTQYF,TGTGCCATCAGTGCAGACATCTACCTCCCCGAGTCAGTCACAGATACGCAGTATTTT